The text below deals with one T cell receptor (beta chain). The read halts 3 residues ahead of the CDR3 end, with the missing end drawn from the germline J gene. These data are taken from a study of T cells in women clearing cervical HPV infection. TCRdb's table, derived via immunoSEQ multiplex PCR, lists solely in-frame clones and lacks some. This sample's table has fewer than 35,000 clones. CDR1 is SGHTA, CDR2 FQGTGA, per germline. V was cut by 2 bases and J by 6 bases, with 11 bases left in between. The CDR3 length is 13 residues. Sequenced sample: blood buffy coat. The chain couples TRBV7-3 to TRBJ2-7, with D perhaps matching TRBD1 (5 bases). This TCR was sampled from a woman between 18 and 75 years old with a cervical HPV16 infection that either progressed to CIN3+ or cleared (not recorded which). The DNA read from the CDR3 is TGTGCCAGCAGCTTAGGGGCAGGAAGCGAG. Encoded protein: CASSLGAGSE. The complete CDR3 reads CASSLGAGSEQYF.